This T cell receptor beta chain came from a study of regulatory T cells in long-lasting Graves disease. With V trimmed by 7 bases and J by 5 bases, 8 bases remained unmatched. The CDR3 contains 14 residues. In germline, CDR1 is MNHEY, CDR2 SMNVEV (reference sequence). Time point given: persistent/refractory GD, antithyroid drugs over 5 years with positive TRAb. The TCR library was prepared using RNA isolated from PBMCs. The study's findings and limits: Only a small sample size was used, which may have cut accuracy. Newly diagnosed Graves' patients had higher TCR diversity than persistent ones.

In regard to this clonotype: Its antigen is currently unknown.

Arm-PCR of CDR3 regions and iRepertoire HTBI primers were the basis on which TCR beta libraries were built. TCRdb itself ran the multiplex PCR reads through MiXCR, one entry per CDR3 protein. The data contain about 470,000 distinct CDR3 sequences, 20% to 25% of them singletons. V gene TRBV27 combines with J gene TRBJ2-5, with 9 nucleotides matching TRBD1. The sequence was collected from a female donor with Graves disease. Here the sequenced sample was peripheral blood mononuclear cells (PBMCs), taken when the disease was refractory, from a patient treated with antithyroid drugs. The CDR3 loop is CASKKQGAGETQYF. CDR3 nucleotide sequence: TGTGCCAGCAAGAAACAGGGGGCAGGGGAGACCCAGTACTTC.